This is a list of T cell receptor beta chains from one sample in a study of CD8 T cells in ankylosing spondylitis. TCRdb passed the 5' RACE reads through MiXCR, listing each CDR3 protein once. The sample lists more than 200,000 distinct CDR3 sequences; more than 20% were seen once. The specimen sequenced was blood, either unsorted or a sorted T cell fraction (not recorded which). Source of these receptors: a male donor with ankylosing spondylitis or in good health (not recorded which). The CDR3 runs from the conserved cysteine through the conserved F or W. The D gene is left open where the match is weak. Size values are once, few and many counts, or a class for expanded clones, and some rows have none.

V	size	D	J	CDR3	DNA
TRBV2	-	-	TRBJ2-1	CASRGWAGGDNEQFF	TGTGCCAGCAGGGGTTGGGCAGGCGGGGACAATGAGCAGTTCTTC
TRBV2	few	-	TRBJ2-1	CASSEYDNEQFF	TGTGCCAGCAGTGAATATGACAATGAGCAGTTCTTC
TRBV20-1	few	TRBD2	TRBJ2-7	CSASILASGYSYEQYF	TGCAGTGCGAGTATATTGGCTAGCGGGTACTCCTACGAGCAGTACTTC
TRBV20-1	-	-	TRBJ2-5	CSTPRVEETQYF	TGCAGTACCCCGCGGGTCGAAGAGACCCAGTACTTC
TRBV6-1	few	-	TRBJ2-7	CATTTGAEGTYEQYF	TGTGCCACCACCACTGGGGCGGAAGGAACCTACGAGCAGTACTTC
TRBV20-1	few	-	TRBJ1-4	CSASLGRGTNEKLFF	TGCAGTGCTAGCCTTGGTCGGGGAACTAATGAAAAACTGTTTTTT
TRBV20-1	few	-	TRBJ1-6	CSARDMKDVYNSPLHF	TGCAGTGCTAGAGATATGAAGGACGTCTATAATTCACCCCTCCACTTT
TRBV12-2	few	-	TRBJ2-6	CASRFLAGAFSGANVLTF	TGTGCAAGTCGCTTTCTAGCGGGGGCTTTCTCTGGGGCCAACGTCCTGACTTTC
TRBV20-1	medium-sized	-	TRBJ2-3	CSAGGLKPTDTQYF	TGCAGTGCTGGGGGCTTGAAGCCCACAGATACGCAGTATTTT
TRBV7-7	many	-	TRBJ2-3	CASSLGGPGDTQYF	TGTGCTAGCAGCTTGGGGGGGCCCGGAGATACGCAGTATTTT
TRBV6-1	many	-	TRBJ1-1	CASSRGHGTEAFF	TGTGCCAGCAGCCGCGGACATGGCACTGAAGCTTTCTTT
TRBV12-3/TRBV12-4	-	TRBD1	TRBJ2-3	CASSYGQGRTDTQYF	TGTGCCAGCAGTTACGGACAGGGCCGCACAGATACGCAGTATTTT
TRBV5-5	-	-	TRBJ1-4	CASSGTPASHEKLFF	TGTGCCAGCAGCGGGACGCCGGCGTCTCATGAAAAACTGTTTTTT
TRBV20-1	-	-	TRBJ2-1	CSARVGMSSYNEQFF	TGCAGTGCTAGAGTGGGGATGAGCTCCTACAATGAGCAGTTCTTC
TRBV20-1	many	-	TRBJ2-1	CSTRGLNEQFF	TGCAGTACTCGGGGTCTCAATGAGCAGTTCTTC
TRBV10-3	-	TRBD1	TRBJ2-1	CAISESTGGSYNEQFF	TGTGCCATCAGTGAGTCGACAGGGGGCTCCTACAATGAGCAGTTCTTC
TRBV6-1	few	TRBD1	TRBJ2-5	CASSRTQGAVETQYF	TGTGCCAGCAGTCGCACGCAGGGGGCTGTGGAGACCCAGTACTTC
TRBV10-3	-	-	TRBJ2-3	CAISDLAGTTDTQYF	TGTGCCATCAGTGACCTGGCGGGGACCACAGATACGCAGTATTTT
TRBV6-2/TRBV6-3	-	-	TRBJ1-5	CASSYLGRYSNQPQHF	TGTGCCAGCAGTTACCTAGGGAGGTATAGCAATCAGCCCCAGCATTTT
TRBV5-1	many	-	TRBJ2-3	CASSLPQRASTDTQYF	TGCGCCAGCAGCTTGCCTCAGAGAGCTAGCACAGATACGCAGTATTTT
TRBV20-1	many	-	TRBJ1-1	CSARGTGRNTEAFF	TGCAGTGCTAGAGGAACAGGGAGGAACACTGAAGCTTTCTTT
TRBV24-1	-	-	TRBJ2-2	CATSEPGRTGELFF	TGTGCCACCAGTGAACCAGGGAGAACCGGGGAGCTGTTTTTT
TRBV29-1	many	-	TRBJ1-2	CSVRGDGYTF	TGCAGCGTGAGGGGGGATGGCTACACCTTC
TRBV20-1	few	-	TRBJ2-1	CSASGGDEQFF	TGCAGTGCTAGCGGCGGCGATGAGCAGTTCTTC
TRBV6-4	many	-	TRBJ2-2	CASRLAPNTGELFF	TGTGCCAGCAGGCTAGCCCCCAACACCGGGGAGCTGTTTTTT
TRBV6-1	-	-	TRBJ2-1	CASFRGDIGDNEQFF	TGTGCCAGCTTTCGCGGGGATATTGGGGACAATGAGCAGTTCTTC
TRBV10-3	-	-	TRBJ1-1	CAISAGKNTEAFF	TGTGCCATCAGTGCAGGAAAGAACACTGAAGCTTTCTTT
TRBV20-1	many	-	TRBJ2-5	CSARGLRSQETQYF	TGCAGTGCTAGAGGTTTACGGAGCCAAGAGACCCAGTACTTC
TRBV6-5	few	-	TRBJ2-2	CASSYQRAPNTGELFF	TGTGCCAGCAGTTATCAGCGGGCCCCGAACACCGGGGAGCTGTTTTTT
TRBV20-1	-	TRBD2	TRBJ2-7	CSARSSGVSSYEQYF	TGCAGTGCTAGAAGTAGCGGGGTAAGCTCCTACGAGCAGTACTTC
TRBV12-3/TRBV12-4	few	TRBD1	TRBJ2-7	CASTSGTGVLEQYF	TGTGCCAGCACCTCCGGGACAGGGGTCCTCGAGCAGTACTTC
TRBV12-3/TRBV12-4	-	-	TRBJ2-1	CASSEEAWGNEQFF	TGTGCCAGCAGTGAGGAGGCCTGGGGCAATGAGCAGTTCTTC
TRBV4-2	-	-	TRBJ2-7	CASSQDQRASYEQYF	TGTGCCAGCAGCCAAGACCAGCGGGCCTCCTACGAGCAGTACTTC
TRBV20-1	many	-	TRBJ1-4	CSAADSPNEKLFF	TGCAGTGCCGCGGACAGTCCAAATGAAAAACTGTTTTTT
TRBV5-5	-	-	TRBJ1-6	CASSLENSPLHF	TGTGCCAGCAGCTTGGAAAATTCACCCCTCCACTTT
TRBV29-1	many	-	TRBJ2-5	CSVGHGETQYF	TGCAGCGTGGGACACGGAGAGACCCAGTACTTC
TRBV20-1	-	-	TRBJ2-1	CSGESASYPEQFF	TGCAGTGGGGAGTCCGCGTCCTACCCCGAGCAGTTCTTC
TRBV20-1	-	-	TRBJ2-3	CSARYLGGTGRRTDTQYF	TGCAGTGCTAGATATCTGGGGGGTACGGGAAGGCGTACAGATACGCAGTATTTT
TRBV12-3/TRBV12-4	-	-	TRBJ2-1	CATGHTQMNNEQFF	TGTGCCACCGGACATACACAAATGAACAATGAGCAGTTCTTC
TRBV2	few	-	TRBJ2-3	CAARYRVHTDTQYF	TGTGCCGCAAGGTACAGGGTCCATACAGATACGCAGTATTTT
TRBV5-5	few	TRBD1	TRBJ2-3	CASSLAGTGPTTDTQYF	TGTGCCAGCAGCTTGGCGGGGACAGGACCTACTACAGATACGCAGTATTTT
TRBV20-1	-	-	TRBJ2-3	CSARVAATGTDTQYF	TGCAGTGCTAGAGTTGCGGCAACCGGAACAGATACGCAGTATTTT
TRBV12-3/TRBV12-4	many	-	TRBJ1-6	CASSLEGRPLHF	TGTGCCAGCAGTTTAGAAGGACGCCCCCTCCACTTT
TRBV20-1	few	-	TRBJ2-5	CSASRQEGQETQYF	TGCAGTGCAAGCAGACAGGAGGGGCAAGAGACCCAGTACTTC
TRBV20-1	-	TRBD1	TRBJ2-3	CSAPPGQSTDTQYF	TGCAGTGCTCCTCCGGGACAGAGCACAGATACGCAGTATTTT
TRBV3-1	many	-	TRBJ2-7	CASSPTTSYYEQYF	TGTGCCAGCAGCCCCACTACCTCATATTACGAGCAGTACTTC
TRBV20-1	few	-	TRBJ1-5	CSAREAGLYSNQPQHF	TGCAGTGCTAGAGAAGCGGGACTATATAGCAATCAGCCCCAGCATTTT
TRBV12-3/TRBV12-4	many	-	TRBJ2-5	CASSPPPGAETQYF	TGTGCCAGCAGTCCCCCTCCGGGGGCTGAGACCCAGTACTTC
TRBV7-2	-	TRBD2	TRBJ2-1	CASSLRVTSGGNNEQFF	TGTGCCAGCAGCTTAAGGGTCACTAGCGGGGGGAACAATGAGCAGTTCTTC
TRBV20-1	few	-	TRBJ2-5	CSASFVGVSGTQYF	TGCAGTGCTAGCTTTGTTGGCGTTTCTGGGACCCAGTACTTC
TRBV20-1	many	-	TRBJ2-7	CSARVGAYEQYF	TGCAGTGCTAGGGTAGGGGCCTACGAGCAGTACTTC
TRBV12-3/TRBV12-4	few	-	TRBJ2-3	CAQLSLPDTQYF	TGTGCCCAACTTTCCCTCCCAGATACGCAGTATTTT
TRBV20-1	few	-	TRBJ2-1	CSAFVAVGEYNEQFF	TGCAGTGCTTTTGTCGCGGTCGGGGAATACAATGAGCAGTTCTTC
TRBV5-1	once	TRBD2	TRBJ2-3	CASRGTSGVRADTQYF	TGCGCCAGCAGGGGGACTAGCGGGGTTCGTGCAGATACGCAGTATTTT
TRBV20-1	-	-	TRBJ2-5	CSARDWVLQETQYF	TGCAGTGCTAGAGATTGGGTCCTCCAAGAGACCCAGTACTTC
TRBV20-1	-	-	TRBJ2-3	CSAPAAHGDTQYF	TGCAGTGCTCCCGCTGCGCATGGAGATACGCAGTATTTT
TRBV2	few	TRBD1	TRBJ2-7	CASLFGTGYEQYF	TGTGCCAGCTTATTTGGGACAGGTTACGAGCAGTACTTC